This T cell receptor (beta chain) was sequenced in a study of cytomegalovirus exposure and HLA in healthy donors. This clone appeared a single time. Clones were read by immunoSEQ multiplex PCR, and TCRdb kept only the in-frame ones, dropping some. The sample includes 150,000 or so clones, roughly 87% of them seen just once. The V and J ends lost 2 bases and 4 bases, in that order; junction bases with no gene match: 3. The CDR3 totals 13 residues. Looked up from germline, CDR1 is GTSNPN and CDR2 is SVGIG (reference sequence). The rearrangement joins TRBV30 to TRBJ1-2, with TRBD1 matching 8 bases. The clonotype was recovered from a woman aged 18-29 years in good health and CMV-seropositive. The sample taken for sequencing was PBMCs. CDR3 DNA: TGTGCCTGGAGTCGGGACAGGCCCTATGGCTACACCTTC. Protein: CAWSRDRPYGYTF.